This TCR beta chain was obtained from a study of naive and memory T cell subsets (dated by TCRdb to the late 2010s). Context from the whole study: The study applied an open-source, UMI-based TCR alpha and beta sequencing pipeline to sorted naive and memory peripheral blood T cell subsets. Complete agreement was observed between the functional CMV T cell responses and the IgG serology results. RNA was DNase-treated and reverse transcribed with TCR constant-region primers, mostly using SuperScript III.

Germline trimming: 2 bases from V, 7 bases from J; junction bases outside gene matches: 9. CDR1 DFQATT and CDR2 SNEGSKA are derived from the germline V gene (reference sequence). There are 15 amino acids in the CDR3, from cysteine to phenylalanine inclusive. Just the 45-base CDR3 DNA is kept, in frame starting at base 1. What the study reported, not specific to this receptor: The abundance of TCRs followed a power law with an exponent that differed between naive and memory subsets yet stayed consistent across the three individuals. In both CD4 and CD8 cells, going from naive through CM, EM and EMRA, the Gini index went up while Shannon and inverse Simpson diversity went down. Once error correction was done, more than 95% of naive TCR sequences showed up just once, which made the naive abundance distributions much steeper than those of the memory subsets. RNA-based TCR counts may be influenced by expression changes linked to T cell activation and differentiation. No ground truth was available to validate the repertoire findings for the naive and memory subsets. A few larger clonotypes were present in naive repertoires, especially CD8 naive repertoires, and these clonotypes were possibly memory cells re-expressing CD45RA. Clonotypes were defined as single alpha or beta chain sequences, not paired alpha/beta receptors.

The library was generated by UMI-ligation and nested PCR. An equimolar mix of two oligonucleotides covering both TRBC1 and TRBC2 was used as the beta constant-region primer. Four rounds of PCR were used to amplify ligated cDNA, with nested alpha and beta constant-region primers being used together with the SP2 primer. A single-stranded oligonucleotide containing the SP2 primer and a 12-nucleotide UMI was joined to the 3' end of the cDNA by T4 RNA ligase 1. The ligation reaction was kept at 16 degrees C for about 20-25 hours. PCR2 was usually performed as a SYBR Green qPCR and halted at a preset threshold so that over-amplification would not occur. Agencourt AMPure XP magnetic beads were used for all purifications after the first. Libraries were quantified by Qubit and checked on a TapeStation, where a main peak was expected near 650 bp. The pooled libraries were sequenced on an Illumina MiSeq using v2 2x251 paired-end kits, which usually yielded about 0.9-2.1 million reads per sample. Each sample library was pooled at around 4 nM, and about 4.5-7.5% PhiX was included to improve cluster recognition. From the authors' description of their analysis: Using tag matching that tolerated one base-pair mismatch, Decombinator assigned V and J genes to FASTQ reads that had been processed by Demultiplexor. Collapsinator used UMIs to correct both sequencing errors and frequency errors arising from PCR heterogeneity. TCRs were translated and CDR3s were extracted from the conserved cysteine to the FGXG phenylalanine by CDR3Translator, with non-productive sequences being flagged. Gini, Shannon entropy and inverse Simpson indices were calculated on repertoires that had been subsampled to equal numbers of UMI-defined TCRs. Within the linear range, a power law was fitted to clonotype abundance distributions using maximum likelihood. On one naive CD8 sample, the pipeline and MIGEC gave similar UMI counts, unique TCR numbers and clonal distributions. In one analysis, naive TCRs that were also found in any memory subset of the same donor were excluded from the naive repertoire. A set of several thousand CMV-associated CDR3 sequences, compiled from VDJdb and a published dataset, was used to search the repertoires. TCRdb reanalyzed the raw reads on its own, using fastp at Q25 for trimming and MiXCR for clone calling, and kept in-frame beta chains. Identical CDR3 proteins give one entry, which carries the most common genes and DNA. TCRdb, not the authors, supplied the V and J calls. A total of 140,000 to 150,000 distinct CDR3 sequences appear in this sample, 20% to 25% of them only once. 0.11% of the sample is held by the ten biggest clonotypes.

Remarks on this clonotype: It lacks a known antigen. No base quality values were provided; no much bigger clone lies one nucleotide off.

TCR alpha and beta chain libraries were amplified separately from the second PCR step onward. To determine each donor's CMV status, fresh PBMCs were stimulated overnight with CMV viral lysate, and IFNgamma production from CD4+ T cells was then assessed. CD4 T cells were positively selected with Miltenyi beads, followed by positive selection of CD8 T cells from the CD4-negative fraction. After staining for CD3, CD4, CD8, CD45RA, CD27 and a live/dead dye, cells were sorted on a BD Aria II into four subsets based on CD45RA and CD27. Blood came from a few healthy volunteers, each fractionated into CD4 and CD8 T cells and then into four differentiation subsets. Around 130 ml of peripheral blood was taken from each donor, and PBMC were separated by density-gradient centrifugation on Ficoll-Paque PLUS. Sorted cells were lysed in RLT buffer, after which RNA was extracted using a Qiagen RNeasy kit and stored at -80 degrees C.

The sequencing input was naive CD4+ T cells from blood. The intended sense of this specimen's cell subset or site label: naive T cells, CD45RA high CD27+. This TCR was sampled from a human donor in good health. This chain is built from TRBV20-1 and TRBJ2-2; TRBD2 lines up with 8 middle nucleotides. The DNA is TGCAGTGCTAGAACCCCGGGAGGGCCTAACGGGGAGCTGTTTTTT. This is translated as CSARTPGGPNGELFF.